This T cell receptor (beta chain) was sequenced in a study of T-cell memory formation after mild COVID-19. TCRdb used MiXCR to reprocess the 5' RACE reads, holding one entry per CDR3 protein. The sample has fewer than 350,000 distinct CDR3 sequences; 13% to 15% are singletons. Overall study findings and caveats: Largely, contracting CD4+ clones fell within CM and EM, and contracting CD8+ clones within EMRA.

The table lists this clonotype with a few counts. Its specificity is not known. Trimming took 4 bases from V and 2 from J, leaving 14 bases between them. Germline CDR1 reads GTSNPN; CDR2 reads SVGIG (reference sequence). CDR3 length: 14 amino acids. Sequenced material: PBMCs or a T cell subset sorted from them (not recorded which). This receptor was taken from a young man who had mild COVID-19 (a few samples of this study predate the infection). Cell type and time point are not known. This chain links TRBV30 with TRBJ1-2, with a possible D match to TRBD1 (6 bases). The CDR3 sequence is CAWTRGQPNYGYTF. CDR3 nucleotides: TGTGCCTGGACCAGGGGCCAGCCAAACTATGGCTACACCTTC. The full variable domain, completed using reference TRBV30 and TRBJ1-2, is SQTIHQWPATLVQPVGSPLSLECTVEGTSNPNLYWYRQAAGRGLQLLFYSVGIGQISSEVPQNLSASRPQDRQFILSSKKLLLSDSGFYLCAWTRGQPNYGYTFGSGTRLTVV.